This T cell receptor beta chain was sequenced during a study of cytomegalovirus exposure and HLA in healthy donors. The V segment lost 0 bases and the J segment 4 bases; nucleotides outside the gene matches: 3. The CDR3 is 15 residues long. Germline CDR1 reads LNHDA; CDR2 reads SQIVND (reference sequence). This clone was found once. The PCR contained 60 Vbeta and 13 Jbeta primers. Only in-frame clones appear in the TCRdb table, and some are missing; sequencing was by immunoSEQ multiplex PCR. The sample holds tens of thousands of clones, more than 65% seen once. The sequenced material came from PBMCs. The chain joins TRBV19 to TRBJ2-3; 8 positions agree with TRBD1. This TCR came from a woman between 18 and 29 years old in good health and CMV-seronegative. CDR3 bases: TGTGCCAGTAGTATAGAGGGACAGGCGGCAGATACGCAGTATTTT. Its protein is CASSIEGQAADTQYF.